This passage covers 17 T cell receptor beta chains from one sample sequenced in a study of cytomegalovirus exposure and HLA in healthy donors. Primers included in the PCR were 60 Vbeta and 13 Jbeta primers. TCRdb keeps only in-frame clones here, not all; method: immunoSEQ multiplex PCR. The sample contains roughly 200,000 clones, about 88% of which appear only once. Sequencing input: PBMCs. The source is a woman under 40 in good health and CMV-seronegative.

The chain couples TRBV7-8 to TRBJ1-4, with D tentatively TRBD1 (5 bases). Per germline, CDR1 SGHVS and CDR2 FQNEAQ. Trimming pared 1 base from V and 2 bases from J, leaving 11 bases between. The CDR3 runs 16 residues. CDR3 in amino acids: CASSLVWGVTNEKLFF. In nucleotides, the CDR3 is TGTGCCAGCAGCTTAGTTTGGGGGGTTACTAATGAAAAACTGTTTTTT.

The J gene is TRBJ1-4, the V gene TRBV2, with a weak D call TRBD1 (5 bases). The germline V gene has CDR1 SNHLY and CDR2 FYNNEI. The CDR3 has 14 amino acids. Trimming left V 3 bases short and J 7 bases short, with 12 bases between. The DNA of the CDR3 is TGTGCCAGCAGTGACTCAGGGATGGGTGAAAAACTGTTTTTT. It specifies CASSDSGMGEKLFF.

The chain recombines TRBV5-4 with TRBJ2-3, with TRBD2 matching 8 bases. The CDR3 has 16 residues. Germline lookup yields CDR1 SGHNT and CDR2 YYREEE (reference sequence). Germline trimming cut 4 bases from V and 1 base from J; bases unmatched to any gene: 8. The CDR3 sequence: CASSGAGTRGTDTQYF. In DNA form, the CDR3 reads TGTGCCAGCAGCGGCGCCGGGACTAGGGGCACAGATACGCAGTATTTT.

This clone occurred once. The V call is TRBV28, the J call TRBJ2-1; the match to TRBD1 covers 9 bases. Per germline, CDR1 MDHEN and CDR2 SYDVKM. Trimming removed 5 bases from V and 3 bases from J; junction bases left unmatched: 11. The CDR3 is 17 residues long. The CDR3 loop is CASSGSFGTGYYNEQFF. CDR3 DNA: TGTGCCAGCAGTGGCTCCTTTGGGACAGGGTACTACAATGAGCAGTTCTTC.

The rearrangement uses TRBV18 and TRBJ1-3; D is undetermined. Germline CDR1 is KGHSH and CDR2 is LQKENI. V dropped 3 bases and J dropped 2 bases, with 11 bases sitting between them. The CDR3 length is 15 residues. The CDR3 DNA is TGTGCCAGCTCACCGACTACAAACCCTGGAAACACCATATATTTT. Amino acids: CASSPTTNPGNTIYF.

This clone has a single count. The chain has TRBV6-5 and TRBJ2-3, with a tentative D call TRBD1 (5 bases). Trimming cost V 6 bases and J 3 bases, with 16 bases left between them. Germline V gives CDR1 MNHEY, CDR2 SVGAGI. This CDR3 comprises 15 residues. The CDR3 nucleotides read TGTGCCAGCAGATCAAAGGGGATAAGGACAGATACGCAGTATTTT. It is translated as CASRSKGIRTDTQYF.

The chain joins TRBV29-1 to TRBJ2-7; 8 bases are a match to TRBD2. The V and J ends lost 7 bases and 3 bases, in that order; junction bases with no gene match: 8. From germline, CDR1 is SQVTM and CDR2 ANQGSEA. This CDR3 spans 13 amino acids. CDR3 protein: CSAGTGGHYEQYF. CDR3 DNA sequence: TGCAGCGCCGGGACGGGGGGGCACTACGAGCAGTACTTC.

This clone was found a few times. The DNA of the CDR3 is TGCGCCAGCACTAATTTCCCAGGGTTTTCTGATGGGGCCAACGTCCTGACTTTC. The encoded protein is CASTNFPGFSDGANVLTF. The chain uses TRBV5-1 and TRBJ2-6; D is perhaps TRBD1 (5 bases). This CDR3 has 18 amino acids. V was cut by 6 bases and J by 3 bases, with 22 bases left in between. Per germline, CDR1 SGHRS and CDR2 YFSETQ.

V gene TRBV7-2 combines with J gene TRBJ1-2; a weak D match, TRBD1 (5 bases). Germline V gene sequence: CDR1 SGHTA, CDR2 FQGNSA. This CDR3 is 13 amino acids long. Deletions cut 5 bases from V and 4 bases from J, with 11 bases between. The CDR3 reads CASSHARAYGYTF. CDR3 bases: TGTGCCAGCAGCCATGCCAGGGCCTATGGCTACACCTTC.

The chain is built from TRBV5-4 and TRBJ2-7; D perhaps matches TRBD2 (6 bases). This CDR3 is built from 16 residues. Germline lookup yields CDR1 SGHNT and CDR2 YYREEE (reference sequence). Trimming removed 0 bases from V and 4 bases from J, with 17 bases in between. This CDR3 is CASSLGLGPGEYEQYF. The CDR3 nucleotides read TGTGCCAGCAGCTTGGGTCTCGGTCCGGGGGAGTACGAGCAGTACTTC.

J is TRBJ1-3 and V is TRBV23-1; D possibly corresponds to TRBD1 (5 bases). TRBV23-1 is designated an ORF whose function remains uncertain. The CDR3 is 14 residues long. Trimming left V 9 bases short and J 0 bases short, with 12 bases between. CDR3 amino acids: CASDPGGSGNTIYF. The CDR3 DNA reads TGCGCCAGTGACCCCGGGGGCTCTGGAAACACCATATATTTT.

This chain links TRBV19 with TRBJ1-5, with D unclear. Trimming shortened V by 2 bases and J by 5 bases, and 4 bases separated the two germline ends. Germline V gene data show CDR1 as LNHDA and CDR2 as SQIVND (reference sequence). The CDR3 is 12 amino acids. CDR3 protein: CASSIPDQPQHF. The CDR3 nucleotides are TGTGCCAGTAGTATACCGGATCAGCCCCAGCATTTT.

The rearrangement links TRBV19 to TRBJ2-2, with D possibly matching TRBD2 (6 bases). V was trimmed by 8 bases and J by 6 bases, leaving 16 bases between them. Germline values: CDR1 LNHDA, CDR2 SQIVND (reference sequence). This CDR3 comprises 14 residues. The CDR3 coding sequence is TGTGCCAGTGGGATCGGGGGAATGGCCGGGGAGCTGTTTTTT. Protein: CASGIGGMAGELFF.

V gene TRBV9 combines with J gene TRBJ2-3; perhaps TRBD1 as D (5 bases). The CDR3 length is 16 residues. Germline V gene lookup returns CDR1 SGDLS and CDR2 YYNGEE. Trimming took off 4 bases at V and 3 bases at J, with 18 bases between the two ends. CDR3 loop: CASSLEVGVGTDTQYF. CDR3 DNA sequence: TGTGCCAGCAGCCTAGAGGTAGGGGTCGGTACAGATACGCAGTATTTT.

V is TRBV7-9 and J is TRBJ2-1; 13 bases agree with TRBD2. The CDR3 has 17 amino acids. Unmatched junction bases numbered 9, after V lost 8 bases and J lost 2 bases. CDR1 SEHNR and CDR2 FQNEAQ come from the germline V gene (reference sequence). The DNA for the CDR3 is TGTGCCAGCGGCAAGGCCACTAGCGGGGGGGCCTACAATGAGCAGTTCTTC. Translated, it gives CASGKATSGGAYNEQFF.

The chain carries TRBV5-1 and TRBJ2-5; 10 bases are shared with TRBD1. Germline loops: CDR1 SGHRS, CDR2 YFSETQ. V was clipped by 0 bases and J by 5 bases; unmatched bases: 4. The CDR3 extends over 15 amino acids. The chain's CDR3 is CASSLGDRGLETQYF. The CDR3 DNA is TGCGCCAGCAGCTTGGGGGACAGGGGATTGGAGACCCAGTACTTC.

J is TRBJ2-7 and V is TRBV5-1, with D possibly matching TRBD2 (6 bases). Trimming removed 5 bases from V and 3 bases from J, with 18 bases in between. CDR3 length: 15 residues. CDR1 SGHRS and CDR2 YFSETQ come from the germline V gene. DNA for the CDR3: TGCGCCAGCAGGCTTGGACTACCACATAACTACGAGCAGTACTTC. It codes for CASRLGLPHNYEQYF.